This TCR beta chain emerged from a study of T cell repertoires in aging, cancer and after chemotherapy. Study information: Pre- and post-chemotherapy samples were paired from glioblastoma patients treated with temozolomide-based therapy. Findings of the study overall: Healthy donors lost TCR diversity with age mainly through richness, cancer patients through richness and evenness. In each cancer cohort, median generation probability increased across chemotherapy, suggesting thymic output rebounded.

A mixed TRB-A/B primer pool amplified rearranged TRB by multiplex touch-down PCR. One entry per CDR3 protein results from TCRdb running MiXCR on the multiplex PCR reads. The sample holds 19,000 or so distinct CDR3 sequences, 37% seen once. Looked up from germline, CDR1 is SQVTM and CDR2 is ANQGSEA. CDR3 size: 12 residues. V was pared by 3 bases and J by 4 bases, with 9 bases between. The template was genomic DNA from peripheral blood, not RNA. In this sample, this clonotype turned up a few times. Its specificity is not known. The receptor was isolated from a human donor with a solid tumor. This rearrangement joins TRBV29-1 to TRBJ1-1; possibly TRBD1 for D (5 bases). Specimen: blood. The CDR3: CSVDFGGTEAFF. The CDR3 nucleotides read TGCAGCGTTGATTTTGGGGGCACTGAAGCTTTCTTT. The entire variable domain, with the rest obtained from reference TRBV29-1 and TRBJ1-1, is as follows: SAVISQKPSRDICQRGTSLTIQCQVDSQVTMMFWYRQQPGQSLTLIATANQGSEATYESGFVIDKFPISRPNLTFSTLTVSNMSPEDSSIYLCSVDFGGTEAFFGQGTRLTVV.